The 3 T cell receptor beta chains reported below all come from one sample, sequenced in a study of OX40 agonist ivuxolimab in advanced cancers. Sequencing used immunoSEQ multiplex PCR; TCRdb keeps in-frame clones, though not all of them. The repertoire holds about 12,000 clones, with about 81% as singletons. The specimen was CD4+ or CD8+ T cells sorted from blood, collected in a trial of the OX40 agonist ivuxolimab. Every receptor here comes from an adult with an advanced solid tumor such as melanoma, head and neck, liver or kidney cancer.

V gene TRBV28 combines with J gene TRBJ2-2; 7 bases map to TRBD2. The CDR3 consists of 15 residues. Germline CDR1 reads MDHEN; CDR2 reads SYDVKM. The trim removed 5 bases at V and 4 bases at J, leaving 7 bases unmatched. CDR3 sequence: CASSLRDYTTGELFF. DNA of the CDR3: TGTGCCAGCAGTCTACGGGACTATACCACCGGGGAGCTGTTTTTT.

The V call is TRBV4-1, the J call TRBJ2-1; D remains unclear. The germline gives CDR1 MGHRA, CDR2 YSYEKL. Trimming removed 1 base at V and 8 bases at J, with 9 bases between. CDR3 length: 13 amino acids. The CDR3 here is CASSQAGVDEQFF. As DNA, the CDR3 is TGCGCCAGCAGCCAAGCTGGGGTGGATGAGCAGTTCTTC.

V usage is TRBV11-2 and J usage is TRBJ1-2, with no clear D. This CDR3 contains 14 residues. V lost 2 bases, J lost 4 bases, and 11 bases lay in between. CDR1 and CDR2 (germline): SGHAT, FQNNGV. The CDR3 nucleotides are TGTGCCAGCAGCTTATCCCCCGCCCTCTATGGCTACACCTTC. Residues: CASSLSPALYGYTF. Drawing the rest from reference TRBV11-2 and TRBJ1-2, the complete variable domain is EAGVAQSPRYKIIEKRQSVAFWCNPISGHATLYWYQQILGQGPKLLIQFQNNGVVDDSQLPKDRFSAERLKGVDSTLKIQPAKLEDSAVYLCASSLSPALYGYTFGSGTRLTVV.